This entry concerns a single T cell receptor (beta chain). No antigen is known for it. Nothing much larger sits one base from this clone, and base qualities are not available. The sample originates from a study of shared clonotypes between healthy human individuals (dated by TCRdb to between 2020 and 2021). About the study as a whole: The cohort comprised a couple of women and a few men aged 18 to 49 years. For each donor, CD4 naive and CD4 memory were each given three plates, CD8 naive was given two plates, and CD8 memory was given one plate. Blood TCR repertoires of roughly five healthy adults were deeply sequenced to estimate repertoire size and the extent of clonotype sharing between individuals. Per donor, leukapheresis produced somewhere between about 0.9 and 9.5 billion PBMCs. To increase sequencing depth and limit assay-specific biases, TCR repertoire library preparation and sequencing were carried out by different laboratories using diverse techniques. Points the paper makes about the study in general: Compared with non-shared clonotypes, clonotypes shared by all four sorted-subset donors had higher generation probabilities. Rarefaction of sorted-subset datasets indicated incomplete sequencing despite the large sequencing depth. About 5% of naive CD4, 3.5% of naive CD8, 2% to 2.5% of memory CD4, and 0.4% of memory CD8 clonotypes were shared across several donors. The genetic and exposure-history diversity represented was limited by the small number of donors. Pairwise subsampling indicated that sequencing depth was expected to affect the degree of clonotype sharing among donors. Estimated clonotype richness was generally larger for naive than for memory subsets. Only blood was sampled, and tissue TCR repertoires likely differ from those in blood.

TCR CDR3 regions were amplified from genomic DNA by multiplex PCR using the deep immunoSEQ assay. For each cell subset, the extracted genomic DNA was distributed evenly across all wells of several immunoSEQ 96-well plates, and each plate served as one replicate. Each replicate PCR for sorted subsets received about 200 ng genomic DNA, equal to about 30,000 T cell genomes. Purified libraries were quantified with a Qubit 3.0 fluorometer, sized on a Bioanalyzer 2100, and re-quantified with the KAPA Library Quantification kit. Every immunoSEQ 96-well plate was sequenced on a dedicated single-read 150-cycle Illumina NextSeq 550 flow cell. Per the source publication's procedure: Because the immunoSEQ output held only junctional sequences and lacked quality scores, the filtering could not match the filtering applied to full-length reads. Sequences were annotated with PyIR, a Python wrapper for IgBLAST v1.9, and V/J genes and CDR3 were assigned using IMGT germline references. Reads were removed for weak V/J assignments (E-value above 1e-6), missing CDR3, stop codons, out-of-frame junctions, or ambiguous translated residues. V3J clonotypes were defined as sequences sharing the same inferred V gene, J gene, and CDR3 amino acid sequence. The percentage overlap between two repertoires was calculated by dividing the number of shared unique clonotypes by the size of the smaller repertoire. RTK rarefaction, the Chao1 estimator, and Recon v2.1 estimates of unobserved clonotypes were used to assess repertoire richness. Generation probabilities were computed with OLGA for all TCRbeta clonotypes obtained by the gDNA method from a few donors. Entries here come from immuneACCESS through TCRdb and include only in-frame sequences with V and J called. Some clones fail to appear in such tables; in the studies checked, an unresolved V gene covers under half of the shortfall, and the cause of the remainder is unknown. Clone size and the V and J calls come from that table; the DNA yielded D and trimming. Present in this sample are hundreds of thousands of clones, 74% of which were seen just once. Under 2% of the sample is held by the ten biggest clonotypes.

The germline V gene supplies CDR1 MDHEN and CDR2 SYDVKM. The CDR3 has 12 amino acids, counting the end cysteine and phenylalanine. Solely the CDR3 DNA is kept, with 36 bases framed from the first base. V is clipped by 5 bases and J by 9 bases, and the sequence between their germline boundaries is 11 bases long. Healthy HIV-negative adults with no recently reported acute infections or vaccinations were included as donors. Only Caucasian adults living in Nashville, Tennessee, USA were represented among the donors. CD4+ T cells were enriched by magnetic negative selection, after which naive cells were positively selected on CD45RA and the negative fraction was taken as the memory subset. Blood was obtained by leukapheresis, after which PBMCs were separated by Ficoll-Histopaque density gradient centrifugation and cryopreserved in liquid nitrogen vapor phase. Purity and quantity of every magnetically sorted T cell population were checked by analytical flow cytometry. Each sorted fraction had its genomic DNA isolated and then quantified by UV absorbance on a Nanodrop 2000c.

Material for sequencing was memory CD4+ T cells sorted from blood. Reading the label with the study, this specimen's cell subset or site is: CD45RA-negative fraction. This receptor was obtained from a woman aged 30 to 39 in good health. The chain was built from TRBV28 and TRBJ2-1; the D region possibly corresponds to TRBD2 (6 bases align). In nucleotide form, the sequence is TGTGCCAGCAGTCTCCCCGGGGGTGAGCAGTTCTTC. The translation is CASSLPGGEQFF.